Shown below are 2 T cell receptor beta chains from a single sample sequenced in a study of blood T cells in healthy people across ages. With a J-beta primer mix and a sample-barcoded 5' primer, a second PCR ran about 7 to 11 cycles. Using its own MiXCR run on the 5' RACE reads, TCRdb lists one record per CDR3 protein. The table records 650,000 to 800,000 distinct CDR3 sequences, under 45% of them present only once. Sequences were obtained from blood. The receptor set was obtained from a man aged 55-75 years in good health.

The table lists this clonotype with a count of one. The V gene is TRBV9, the J gene TRBJ2-7; D perhaps matches TRBD2 (6 bases). The J call may be wrong; the DNA end is better matched by TRBJ2-5. Per germline, CDR1 SGDLS and CDR2 YYNGEE. The CDR3 contains 14 residues. The DNA of the CDR3 is TGTGCCAGCAGCGAGGGGACTGTACAAGAGACCCAGTACTTC. Its translation is CASSEGTVQETQYF.

There are a few counts of this clonotype. V and J are TRBV6-5 and TRBJ2-3; 8 positions match TRBD2. V lost 4 bases, J lost 13 bases, and 16 bases stayed unmatched. The CDR3 sequence is 15 residues long. Per germline, CDR1 MNHEY and CDR2 SVGAGI. CDR3 DNA sequence: TGTGCCAGCAGTTCCCCGCTGGCGGGGGGTACGCCGGAGTATTTT. Translation gives CASSSPLAGGTPEYF.